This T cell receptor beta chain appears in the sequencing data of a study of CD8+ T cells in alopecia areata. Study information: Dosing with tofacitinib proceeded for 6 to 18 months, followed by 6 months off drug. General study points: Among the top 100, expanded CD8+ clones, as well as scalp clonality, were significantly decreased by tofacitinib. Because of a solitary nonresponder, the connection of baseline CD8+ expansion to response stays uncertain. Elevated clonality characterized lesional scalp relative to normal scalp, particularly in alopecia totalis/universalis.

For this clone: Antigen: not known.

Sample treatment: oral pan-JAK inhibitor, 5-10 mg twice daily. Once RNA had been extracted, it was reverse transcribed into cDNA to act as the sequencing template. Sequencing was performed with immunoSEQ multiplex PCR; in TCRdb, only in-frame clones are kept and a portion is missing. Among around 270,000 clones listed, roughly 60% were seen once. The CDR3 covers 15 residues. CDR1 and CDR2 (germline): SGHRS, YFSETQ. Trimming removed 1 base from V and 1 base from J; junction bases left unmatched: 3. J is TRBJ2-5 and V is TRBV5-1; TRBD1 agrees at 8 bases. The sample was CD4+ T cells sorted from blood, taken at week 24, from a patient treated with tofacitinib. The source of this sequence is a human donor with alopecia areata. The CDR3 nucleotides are TGCGCCAGCAGCTTGAGGGACAGGCGCCAAGAGACCCAGTACTTC. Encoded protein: CASSLRDRRQETQYF.